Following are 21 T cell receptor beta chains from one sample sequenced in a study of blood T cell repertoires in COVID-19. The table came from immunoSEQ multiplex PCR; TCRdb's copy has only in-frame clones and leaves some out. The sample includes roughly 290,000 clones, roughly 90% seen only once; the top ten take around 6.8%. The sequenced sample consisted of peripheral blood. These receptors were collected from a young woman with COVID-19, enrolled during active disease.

CDR3 sequence: CASSQGLNYGYTF. As DNA, the CDR3 is TGCGCCAGCAGCCAGGGACTGAACTATGGCTACACCTTC. The genes are TRBV5-1 and TRBJ1-2; weak D call: TRBD1 (5 bases). Germline CDR1 SGHRS, CDR2 YFSETQ. Trimming pared 4 bases from V and 2 bases from J, leaving 9 bases between. The length of the CDR3 is 13 residues.

The CDR3 spells CAISEQGGRPQHF. The DNA for the CDR3 is TGTGCCATCAGTGAACAGGGCGGGAGGCCCCAGCATTTT. The J gene is TRBJ1-5, the V gene TRBV10-3; the D gene is possibly TRBD1 (6 bases). The ends were cut back, 3 bases at V and 9 bases at J, with 12 bases in the middle. The CDR3 loop spans 13 amino acids. Germline assignment: CDR1 ENHRY and CDR2 SYGVKD.

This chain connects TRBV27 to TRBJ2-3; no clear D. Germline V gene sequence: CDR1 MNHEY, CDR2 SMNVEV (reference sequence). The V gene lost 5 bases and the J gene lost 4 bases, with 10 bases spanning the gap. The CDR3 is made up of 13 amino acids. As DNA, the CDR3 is TGTGCCAGCAGTCCTACCGCGTCAGATACGCAGTATTTT. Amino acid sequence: CASSPTASDTQYF.

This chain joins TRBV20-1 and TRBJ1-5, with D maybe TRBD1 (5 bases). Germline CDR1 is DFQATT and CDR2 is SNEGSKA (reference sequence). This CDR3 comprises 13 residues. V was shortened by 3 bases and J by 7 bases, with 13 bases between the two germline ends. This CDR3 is CSASRGVMQPQHF. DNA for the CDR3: TGCAGTGCTAGTAGGGGTGTGATGCAGCCCCAGCATTTT.

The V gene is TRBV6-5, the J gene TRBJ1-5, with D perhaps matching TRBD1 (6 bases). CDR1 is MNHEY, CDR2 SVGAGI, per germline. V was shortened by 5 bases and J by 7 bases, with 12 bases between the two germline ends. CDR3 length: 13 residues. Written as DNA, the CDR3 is TGTGCCAGCAGTACAGGGATGGGGCAGCCCCAGCATTTT. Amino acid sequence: CASSTGMGQPQHF.

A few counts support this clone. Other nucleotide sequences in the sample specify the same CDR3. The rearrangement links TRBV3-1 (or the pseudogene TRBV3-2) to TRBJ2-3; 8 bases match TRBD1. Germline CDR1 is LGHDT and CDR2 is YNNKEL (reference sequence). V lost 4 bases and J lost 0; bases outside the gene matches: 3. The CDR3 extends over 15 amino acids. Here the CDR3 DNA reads TGTGCCAGCAGCCCTCGGACAGGGAGCACAGATACGCAGTATTTT. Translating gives CASSPRTGSTDTQYF.

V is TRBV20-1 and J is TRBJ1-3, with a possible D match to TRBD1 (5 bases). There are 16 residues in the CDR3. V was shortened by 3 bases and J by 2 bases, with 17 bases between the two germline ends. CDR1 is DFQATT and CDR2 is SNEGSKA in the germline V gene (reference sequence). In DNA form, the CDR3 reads TGCAGTGCTAGTGTCCCGCCAGGGATGACTGGAAACACCATATATTTT. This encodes CSASVPPGMTGNTIYF.

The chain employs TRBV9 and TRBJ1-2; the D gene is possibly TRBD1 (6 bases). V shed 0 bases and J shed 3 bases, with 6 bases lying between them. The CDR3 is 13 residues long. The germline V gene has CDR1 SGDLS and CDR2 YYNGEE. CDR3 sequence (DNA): TGTGCCAGCAGCGTAGGGGGGCACTATGGCTACACCTTC. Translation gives CASSVGGHYGYTF.

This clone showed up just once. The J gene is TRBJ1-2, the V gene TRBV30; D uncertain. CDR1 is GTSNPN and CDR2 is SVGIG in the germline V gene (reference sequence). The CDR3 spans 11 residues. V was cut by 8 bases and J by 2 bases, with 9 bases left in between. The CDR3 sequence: CARTENYGYTF. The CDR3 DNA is TGTGCCCGTACTGAGAACTATGGCTACACCTTC.

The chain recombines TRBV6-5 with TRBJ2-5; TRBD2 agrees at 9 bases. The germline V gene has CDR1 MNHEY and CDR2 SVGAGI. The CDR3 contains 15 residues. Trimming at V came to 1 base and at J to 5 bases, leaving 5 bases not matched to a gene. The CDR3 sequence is CASSYLAGVGETQYF. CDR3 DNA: TGTGCCAGCAGTTACTTAGCGGGAGTTGGTGAGACCCAGTACTTC.

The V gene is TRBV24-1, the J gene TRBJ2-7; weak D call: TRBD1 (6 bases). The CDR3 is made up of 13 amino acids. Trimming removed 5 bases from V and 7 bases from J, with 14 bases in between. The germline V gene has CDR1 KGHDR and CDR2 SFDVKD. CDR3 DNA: TGTGCCACCAGTGTACAGGGAGTAGGAGAGCAGTACTTC. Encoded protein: CATSVQGVGEQYF.

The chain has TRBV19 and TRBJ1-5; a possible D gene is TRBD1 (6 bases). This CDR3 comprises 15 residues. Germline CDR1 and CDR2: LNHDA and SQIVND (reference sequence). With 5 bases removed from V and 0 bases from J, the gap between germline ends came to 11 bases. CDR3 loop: CASSWGGHSNQPQHF. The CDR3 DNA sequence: TGTGCCAGTAGTTGGGGGGGCCATAGCAATCAGCCCCAGCATTTT.

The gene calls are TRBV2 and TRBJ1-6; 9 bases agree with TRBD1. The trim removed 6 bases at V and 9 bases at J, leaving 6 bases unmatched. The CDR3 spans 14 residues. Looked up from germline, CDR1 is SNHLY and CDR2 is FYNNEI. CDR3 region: CASRGTGQGSPLHF. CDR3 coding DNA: TGTGCCAGCAGGGGGACAGGGCAGGGTTCACCCCTCCACTTT.

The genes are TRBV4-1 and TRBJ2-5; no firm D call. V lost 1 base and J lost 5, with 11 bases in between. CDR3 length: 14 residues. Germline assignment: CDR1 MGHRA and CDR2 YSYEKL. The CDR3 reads CASSQGSYPETQYF. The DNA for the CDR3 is TGCGCCAGCAGCCAAGGATCCTATCCGGAGACCCAGTACTTC.

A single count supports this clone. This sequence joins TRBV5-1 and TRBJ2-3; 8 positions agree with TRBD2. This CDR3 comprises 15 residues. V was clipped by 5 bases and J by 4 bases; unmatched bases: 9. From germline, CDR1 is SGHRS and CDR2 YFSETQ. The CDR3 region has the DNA TGCGCCAGCAGTCATGACGGACTAGCCCCAGATACGCAGTATTTT. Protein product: CASSHDGLAPDTQYF.

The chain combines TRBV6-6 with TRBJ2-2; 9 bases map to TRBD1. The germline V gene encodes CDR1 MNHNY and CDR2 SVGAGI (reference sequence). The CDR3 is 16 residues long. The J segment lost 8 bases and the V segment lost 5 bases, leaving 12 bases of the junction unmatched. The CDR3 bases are TGTGCCAGCAGTAGCACCGGGACAGGGACGTCGGGGGAGCTGTTTTTT. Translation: CASSSTGTGTSGELFF.

CDR3 sequence: CASSPRRGDYGYTF. For the CDR3, the DNA is TGTGCCAGTAGTCCCCGGCGGGGAGACTATGGCTACACCTTC. The V and J genes are TRBV19 and TRBJ1-2; no clear D. The CDR3 is 14 amino acids. Germline V gives CDR1 LNHDA, CDR2 SQIVND (reference sequence). Trimming stripped 5 bases from V and 3 bases from J, with 13 bases between. The full variable domain, rest sourced from reference TRBV19 and TRBJ1-2, is DGGITQSPKYLFRKEGQNVTLSCEQNLNHDAMYWYRQDPGQGLRLIYYSQIVNDFQKGDIAEGYSVSREKKESFPLTVTSAQKNPTAFYLCASSPRRGDYGYTFGSGTRLTVV.

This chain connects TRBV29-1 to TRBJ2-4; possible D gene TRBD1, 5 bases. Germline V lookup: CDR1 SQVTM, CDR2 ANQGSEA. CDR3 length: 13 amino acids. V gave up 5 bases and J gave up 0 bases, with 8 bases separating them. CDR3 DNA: TGCAGCGTTACAGGAATAGCCAAAAACATTCAGTACTTC. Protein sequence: CSVTGIAKNIQYF.

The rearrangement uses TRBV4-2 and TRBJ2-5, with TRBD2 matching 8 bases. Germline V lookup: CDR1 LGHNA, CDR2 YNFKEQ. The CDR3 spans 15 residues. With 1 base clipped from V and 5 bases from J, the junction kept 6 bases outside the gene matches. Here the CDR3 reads CASSQASGSGETQYF. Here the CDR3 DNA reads TGTGCCAGCAGCCAAGCCAGCGGGAGTGGGGAGACCCAGTACTTC.

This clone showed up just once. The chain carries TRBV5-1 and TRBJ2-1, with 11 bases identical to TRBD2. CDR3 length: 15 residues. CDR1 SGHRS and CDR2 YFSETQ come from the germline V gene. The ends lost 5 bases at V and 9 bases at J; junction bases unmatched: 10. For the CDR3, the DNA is TGCGCCAGCAGGGACAGTACTAGCGGGAGTTTTGAGCAGTTCTTC. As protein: CASRDSTSGSFEQFF.

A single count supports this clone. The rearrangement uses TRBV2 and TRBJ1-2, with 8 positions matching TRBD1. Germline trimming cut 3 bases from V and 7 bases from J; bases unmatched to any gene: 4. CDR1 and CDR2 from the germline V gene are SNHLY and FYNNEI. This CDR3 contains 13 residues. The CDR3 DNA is TGTGCCAGCAGTGAGGACAGGGTACCTGGCTACACCTTC. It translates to CASSEDRVPGYTF.